These 19 T cell receptor beta chains share one sample of origin, sequenced in a study of cytomegalovirus exposure and HLA in healthy donors. The assay was immunoSEQ multiplex PCR, and TCRdb's table has in-frame clones only and misses some. In the table there are more than 85,000 clones, roughly 90% of which are singletons. Specimen: PBMCs. The receptor set was obtained from a woman aged 18-29 years in good health and CMV-seronegative.

J is TRBJ2-2 and V is TRBV9; 7 positions agree with TRBD1. Trimming at V came to 2 bases and at J to 7 bases, leaving 14 bases not matched to a gene. The CDR3 has 17 amino acids. Germline V CDR1 and CDR2: SGDLS, YYNGEE. The CDR3, as DNA: TGTGCCAGCAGCGTTAGTTATGGACAGGACCACGTCGGGGAGCTGTTTTTT. Its protein product is CASSVSYGQDHVGELFF.

J is TRBJ2-2 and V is TRBV7-3; TRBD2 matches at 10 bases. Germline V CDR1 and CDR2: SGHTA, FQGTGA. The CDR3 sequence is 16 residues long. With 5 bases clipped from V and 9 bases from J, the junction kept 12 bases outside the gene matches. This chain's CDR3 is CASSHSASGRDRELFF. The CDR3, as DNA: TGTGCCAGCAGCCACTCTGCTAGCGGGAGAGACAGGGAGCTGTTTTTT.

The genes are TRBV7-6 and TRBJ1-5, with D possibly being TRBD1 (5 bases). V shed 5 bases and J shed 3 bases, with 14 bases lying between them. Per germline, CDR1 SGHVS and CDR2 FNYEAQ. CDR3 length: 15 residues. DNA for the CDR3: TGTGCCAGCAGCGCGGGGGGAATCCCCAATCAGCCCCAGCATTTT. Translation gives CASSAGGIPNQPQHF.

The genes are TRBV11-3 and TRBJ2-3; D may be TRBD2 (7 bases). This CDR3 comprises 16 residues. The V and J ends lost 5 bases and 9 bases respectively, with 24 bases between them. Germline CDR1 reads SGHNT; CDR2 reads YENEEA. CDR3 sequence (DNA): TGTGCCAGCAGCAATAGACAAGGGGGGGCCTGGGGCACGCAGTATTTT. It is translated as CASSNRQGGAWGTQYF.

The V gene is TRBV27, the J gene TRBJ1-1; the D is unclear. The CDR3 extends over 15 amino acids. Per the germline V gene, CDR1 is MNHEY and CDR2 is SMNVEV (reference sequence). V was trimmed by 3 bases and J by 1 base, leaving 12 bases between them. The CDR3 DNA reads as TGTGCCAGCAGTTTGAATGTCGGCGGGAACACTGAAGCTTTCTTT. Protein product: CASSLNVGGNTEAFF.

CDR3 in DNA: TGTGCCAGCAGGGGACAGGGACGGGTATATGGCTACACCTTC. This sequence encodes CASRGQGRVYGYTF. V gene TRBV2 combines with J gene TRBJ1-2; 9 bases agree with TRBD1. The CDR3 runs to 14 residues. V shed 6 bases and J 5 bases; nucleotides not matched to a gene: 7. In germline, CDR1 is SNHLY, CDR2 FYNNEI.

This clone was seen only once. This chain uses TRBV9 with TRBJ1-3; 7 nucleotides match TRBD1. CDR3 size: 16 residues. With V trimmed by 3 bases and J by 1 base, 7 bases remained unmatched. Germline values: CDR1 SGDLS, CDR2 YYNGEE. CDR3 sequence (DNA): TGTGCCAGCAGCGGACAGGGAAAGGAATCTGGAAACACCATATATTTT. Encoded protein: CASSGQGKESGNTIYF.

The chain is built from TRBV4-3 and TRBJ1-1, with 7 bases fitting TRBD1. Losses at the gene ends were 6 bases for V and 5 bases for J; bases not matched to a gene: 9. CDR3 size: 14 residues. Germline V CDR1 and CDR2: LGHNA, YSLEER. The CDR3 is CASSPDRVPTEAFF. CDR3 DNA sequence: TGCGCCAGCAGTCCCGACAGGGTCCCTACTGAAGCTTTCTTT.

V and J are TRBV5-1 and TRBJ1-3, with TRBD1 matching 7 bases. Trimming removed 5 bases from V and 12 bases from J; junction bases left unmatched: 20. The CDR3 spans 16 residues. CDR1 SGHRS and CDR2 YFSETQ come from the germline V gene. The CDR3 bases are TGCGCCAGCAGTAGCGGGACAGTCTTTCCCGGAGTTAGCATATATTTT. Encoded protein: CASSSGTVFPGVSIYF. Full variable domain (rest looked up from reference TRBV5-1 and TRBJ1-3): KAGVTQTPRYLIKTRGQQVTLSCSPISGHRSVSWYQQTPGQGLQFLFEYFSETQRNKGNFPGRFSGRQFSNSRSEMNVSTLELGDSALYLCASSSGTVFPGVSIYFGEGSWLTVV.

V usage is TRBV2 and J usage is TRBJ2-5; D is possibly TRBD2 (5 bases). The CDR3 length is 12 residues. V shed 8 bases and J shed 5 bases, with 12 bases lying between them. The germline gives CDR1 SNHLY, CDR2 FYNNEI. The CDR3 loop is CASGGRGETQYF. In DNA, the CDR3 is TGTGCCAGCGGAGGTCGTGGGGAGACCCAGTACTTC.

The J gene is TRBJ2-3, the V gene TRBV2, with 8 nucleotides matching TRBD1. With V trimmed by 6 bases and J by 0 bases, 5 bases remained unmatched. There are 15 residues in the CDR3. Germline-derived CDR1 and CDR2 are SNHLY and FYNNEI. The CDR3 nucleotides read TGTGCCAGCAGGAAGACAGGGGCGAGCACAGATACGCAGTATTTT. It encodes CASRKTGASTDTQYF.

This chain joins TRBV7-8 and TRBJ1-2, with D perhaps matching TRBD1 (5 bases). The germline V gene encodes CDR1 SGHVS and CDR2 FQNEAQ. The CDR3 is 18 residues long. The V end lost 0 bases, the J end lost 6 bases, and 23 bases lay between the germline ends. CDR3 region: CASSLADFREGRVNGYTF. For the CDR3, the DNA is TGTGCCAGCAGCTTAGCGGATTTTAGGGAGGGCAGGGTAAATGGCTACACCTTC.

The chain combines TRBV14 with TRBJ2-1; D ambiguous. The CDR3 spans 13 residues. Trimming left V 4 bases short and J 7 bases short, with 11 bases between. Germline CDR1 and CDR2: SGHDN and FVKESK. CDR3 loop: CASSPGVENEQFF. CDR3 coding DNA: TGTGCCAGCAGCCCTGGAGTTGAAAATGAGCAGTTCTTC.

The CDR3 region is CASSLSGTFRTRNNEQFF. CDR3 bases: TGTGCCAGCAGCCTCTCCGGGACCTTCAGGACTAGAAACAATGAGCAGTTCTTC. The V and J genes are TRBV5-4 and TRBJ2-1; 7 bases agree with TRBD2. This CDR3 region has 18 residues. Germline-derived CDR1 and CDR2 are SGHNT and YYREEE (reference sequence). The J segment lost 5 bases and the V segment lost 4 bases, leaving 18 bases of the junction unmatched.

This clone appeared once. The genes are TRBV4-3 and TRBJ1-5; D gene uncertain. Germline V gives CDR1 LGHNA, CDR2 YSLEER. The CDR3 runs 13 residues. V lost 4 bases to trimming and J lost 5 bases, with 9 bases between them. CDR3 region: CASSPRLDQPQHF. For the CDR3, the DNA is TGCGCCAGCAGCCCGCGTCTGGATCAGCCCCAGCATTTT.

The CDR3 sequence is CASSLSGVKDEQFF. CDR3 bases: TGTGCCAGCAGCTTGAGCGGGGTAAAGGATGAGCAGTTCTTC. The chain couples TRBV11-2 to TRBJ2-1; TRBD2 matches 7 bases. The CDR3 spans 14 residues. Germline-derived CDR1 and CDR2 are SGHAT and FQNNGV. V was clipped by 3 bases and J by 8 bases; unmatched bases: 7.

The V gene is TRBV2, the J gene TRBJ2-3; 7 bases match TRBD2. CDR3 length: 15 amino acids. V shed 4 bases, J shed 2 bases, and the junction held 6 bases outside the gene matches. Germline V gene lookup returns CDR1 SNHLY and CDR2 FYNNEI. As DNA, the CDR3 is TGTGCCAGCAGTGCTCAGCGGGGAATCACAGATACGCAGTATTTT. As protein: CASSAQRGITDTQYF.

The sample holds a few counts of this clone. The gene calls are TRBV14 and TRBJ1-2; D uncertain. The ends were cut back, 0 bases at V and 8 bases at J, with 10 bases in the middle. There are 13 residues in the CDR3. Germline assignment: CDR1 SGHDN and CDR2 FVKESK. Here the CDR3 reads CASSQDWGGGYTF. CDR3 nucleotides: TGTGCCAGCAGCCAAGATTGGGGAGGGGGCTACACCTTC.

The sample holds a few counts of this clone. The chain couples TRBV7-8 to TRBJ2-1; 7 bases line up with TRBD2. V dropped 3 bases and J dropped 4; count of bases not matched to a gene: 3. Germline assignment: CDR1 SGHVS and CDR2 FQNEAQ. CDR3 length: 14 amino acids. The CDR3 region is CASSFRGGYNEQFF. The DNA for the CDR3 is TGTGCCAGCAGCTTCCGCGGGGGTTACAATGAGCAGTTCTTC. The full variable domain, in which reference TRBV7-8 and TRBJ2-1 provide the parts outside the CDR3, is GAGVSQSPRYKVAKRGQDVALRCDPISGHVSLFWYQQALGQGPEFLTYFQNEAQLDKSGLPSDRFFAERPEGSVSTLKIQRTQQEDSAVYLCASSFRGGYNEQFFGPGTRLTVL.